This TCR beta chain was observed in a study of blood T cell repertoires in COVID-19 (dated by TCRdb to about 2020). Regarding the research as a whole: Collaborator samples came from the United States, Italy and Spain and covered acute and convalescent phases of COVID-19. The material from the prospective study consisted of cDNA or gDNA derived from T cells, B-cell-depleted T cells, or PBMCs. Deeply sampled blood TCRbeta repertoires from subjects exposed to, actively infected with, or recovered from COVID-19 were included in the dataset. A freely available public database, intended as a resource for researchers studying the immune response to SARS-CoV-2, is where the repertoires were released. Samples came from the ongoing ImmuneRACE study (first 160 participants) plus 1,254 subjects from 6 global collaborators. The sample metadata nearly always contained a de-identified subject ID, COVID-19 status, age in years and sex. HLA class I and class II types, where available, came from metadata supplied by the sample provider rather than from assay-based typing. Study-level results and caveats: Clinical and demographic metadata were provided uncurated, with the amount varying by source and participant.

Notes on this clone: The target of this receptor is not known. Base-call qualities are not available, and no considerably larger clone is one nucleotide away.

The germline V gene gives CDR1 as MNHEY and CDR2 as SVGAGI. Deletion took 6 bases off V and 0 bases off J, with a span of 15 bases between the germline ends. The CDR3 contains 15 residues, cysteine and phenylalanine counted. CDR3 DNA is the only sequence kept; it has 45 bases, read in frame from the first base. Another Seattle source contributed samples from volunteer blood donors who had recovered from COVID-19. Each collaborating institution followed its own protocols to collect whole blood in K2EDTA tubes. For TCRbeta analysis, collaborator samples were shipped as frozen whole blood, as isolated PBMCs, or as DNA extracted from either sample type. TCRbeta CDR3 regions were amplified from genomic DNA by means of the immunoSEQ Assay, a bias-controlled multiplex PCR. For the original study's pipeline: Nucleated cell counts per sample were estimated from amplification of reference gene primers within the assay. To quantify the absolute abundance of each unique TCRbeta CDR3 rearrangement, sequence reads were collapsed and filtered. For each sample, productive Simpson clonality was calculated as the square root of Simpson's diversity index across productive rearrangements. The table was pulled from immuneACCESS by TCRdb, which kept in-frame rearrangements only. Such tables lose some clones; where checked, under half of the loss comes from unresolved V genes, and the rest has no known cause. V, J and clone size were drawn from that table, and D and trimming were deduced from the DNA. The sample records 250,000 to 300,000 clones, 88% of which are singletons. The ten largest clonotypes hold just under 1% of the sample.

The sequence came from a woman aged 40 to 49 who had recovered from COVID-19. The chain links TRBV6-5 with TRBJ2-7; the D gene cannot be resolved reliably. The sample comprised peripheral blood. The DNA sequence is as follows: TGTGCCAGCAGCCCACGAGCGTTCCACTCCTACGAGCAGTACTTC. This yields the protein CASSPRAFHSYEQYF.